The T cell receptor (beta chain) under discussion was sequenced for a study of cytomegalovirus exposure and HLA in healthy donors. Study as a whole: The study placed about four fifths of its approximately 360 genotyped donors in the Caucasian-associated ancestry cluster. Study findings and constraints: As was reported, the classifier diagnosed cytomegalovirus status with high specificity and sensitivity. In an earlier analysis, productive rearrangement rates for most beta V segments clustered near 87% or 30%. A few CMV-associated chains proved CMV antigen-specific in vitro.

Points on this clone: The antigen remains undetermined.

Both 60 Vbeta primers and 13 Jbeta primers went into the PCR. Data came from immunoSEQ multiplex PCR; TCRdb stores just in-frame clones and leaves some out. The sample data list about 200,000 clones. Germline V gives CDR1 SGHNT, CDR2 YYREEE (reference sequence). V lost 4 bases to trimming and J lost 7 bases; unmatched junction nucleotides: 10. This CDR3 comprises 15 residues. This clonotype originated in a man aged 25 to 40 in good health and CMV-seronegative. V gene TRBV5-4 combines with J gene TRBJ2-2; 7 nucleotides align to TRBD1. Sequencing used PBMCs. The CDR3 spells CASSVGQAAVGELFF. The CDR3 nucleotides read TGTGCCAGCAGCGTTGGACAGGCGGCCGTCGGGGAGCTGTTTTTT.